A single sample gave rise to the 12 T cell receptor beta chains below, sequenced in a study of T cells in Graves' hyperthyroidism and ophthalmopathy. The investigators amplified TCR beta CDR3 regions from RNA transcripts. TCR CDR3 regions were first amplified by RT-PCR with HTBI primers. TCRdb processed the multiplex PCR reads anew with MiXCR; each CDR3 protein has one entry. The sample includes a few hundred thousand distinct CDR3 sequences, more than 15% of them seen just once. The sequenced material came from blood. The receptors shown here come from a woman aged 55-69 years with Graves' ophthalmopathy.

At least ten counts were recorded for this clonotype. The chain combines TRBV7-8 with TRBJ1-6; 7 positions agree with TRBD1. V trimming: 5 bases; J trimming: 7 bases; junction bases outside the gene matches: 14. The CDR3 sequence is 17 residues long. The germline V gene has CDR1 SGHVS and CDR2 FQNEAQ. The CDR3 sequence is CASSLERRQGGNSPLHF. Written as DNA, the CDR3 is TGTGCCAGCAGCCTAGAAAGACGACAGGGAGGGAATTCACCCCTCCACTTT.

This clonotype was seen ten or more times. Here the CDR3 reads CASSAGTEAFF. CDR3 in DNA: TGCGCCAGCAGTGCGGGGACTGAAGCTTTCTTT. The V gene is TRBV5-1, the J gene TRBJ1-1; D remains unclear. This CDR3 has 11 amino acids. Trimming removed 5 bases from V and 5 bases from J, with 7 bases in between. In germline, CDR1 is SGHRS, CDR2 YFSETQ.

Remarks on this clonotype: A read error is possible here, since a much larger clone lies one base away. As DNA, the CDR3 is TGTGTCAGCAGTAGAAACAGGGGGCTAGGAGTTACCGGGGAGCTGTTTTTT. Its protein is CVSSRNRGLGVTGELFF. This chain joins TRBV12-3 or TRBV12-4 and TRBJ2-2; 9 bases fit TRBD1. This CDR3 has 17 residues.

The chain has TRBV19 and TRBJ1-5; D gene uncertain. The germline V gene encodes CDR1 LNHDA and CDR2 SQIVND (reference sequence). CDR3 size: 13 residues. Trimming removed 7 bases from V and 4 bases from J, with 11 bases in between. The CDR3, as DNA: TGTGCCAGTAATTTTATGCATAATCAGCCCCAGCATTTT. The encoded protein is CASNFMHNQPQHF.

This clonotype was seen many times. CDR3 bases: TGCAGTGCTGTTAGACAGGGACGTGAAAAACTGTTTTTT. Protein sequence: CSAVRQGREKLFF. The V and J genes are TRBV20-1 and TRBJ1-4, with TRBD1 matching over 7 bases. The CDR3 spans 13 residues. The J segment lost 7 bases and the V segment lost 5 bases, leaving 7 bases of the junction unmatched. Looked up from germline, CDR1 is DFQATT and CDR2 is SNEGSKA (reference sequence).

The V and J genes are TRBV29-1 and TRBJ2-5, with TRBD2 identical over 7 bases. V shed 6 bases and J 1 base; nucleotides not matched to a gene: 11. The CDR3 has 15 residues. The germline gives CDR1 SQVTM, CDR2 ANQGSEA. The CDR3 DNA is TGCAGCGTCGCACTCGTCGGGGGGACCCAAGAGACCCAGTACTTC. Translated: CSVALVGGTQETQYF.

There are many counts of this clonotype. V usage is TRBV6-1 and J usage is TRBJ2-7; D gene ambiguous. The ends were cut back, 1 base at V and 7 bases at J, with 23 bases in the middle. CDR3 length equals 17 residues. The germline gives CDR1 MNHNS, CDR2 SASEGT. The CDR3 loop is CASSEEPASSSLGEQYF. As DNA, the CDR3 is TGTGCCAGCAGTGAAGAACCAGCGTCGAGCTCCCTGGGAGAGCAGTACTTC.

The chain combines TRBV5-5 with TRBJ2-5, with 14 bases fitting TRBD2. The V and J ends lost 2 bases and 3 bases, in that order; junction bases with no gene match: 3. Germline CDR1 reads SGHKS; CDR2 reads YYEKEE (reference sequence). This CDR3 spans 16 amino acids. The CDR3 DNA follows: TGTGCCAGCAGCTTAGCGGGACTAGCGGGAGAAGAGACCCAGTACTTC. Translation gives CASSLAGLAGEETQYF.

This clonotype was detected many times. The chain has TRBV12-3 or TRBV12-4 and TRBJ1-1; D is ambiguous. CDR3 size: 14 residues. The V gene lost 3 bases and the J gene lost 8 bases, with 16 bases spanning the gap. The CDR3: CASSFPGSKREAFF. Here the CDR3 DNA reads TGTGCCAGCAGTTTCCCGGGCAGCAAAAGGGAAGCTTTCTTT.

The chain couples TRBV20-1 to TRBJ2-1; D unresolved. V lost 0 bases and J 8 bases, leaving 11 bases between the germline ends. Germline CDR1 DFQATT, CDR2 SNEGSKA (reference sequence). The CDR3 consists of 13 residues. CDR3 residues: CSAREPPSDEQFF. CDR3 DNA: TGCAGTGCTAGAGAGCCGCCCTCGGATGAGCAGTTCTTC.

The table lists this clonotype with many counts. The chain links TRBV27 to TRBJ2-7, with 11 bases lining up with TRBD2. Germline V gene lookup returns CDR1 MNHEY and CDR2 SMNVEV (reference sequence). The CDR3 spans 19 residues. After removal of 5 bases from V and 2 bases from J, the junction contained 17 bases not matched to a gene. The CDR3 reads CASSPLLTSGSYLTYEQYF. CDR3 in DNA: TGTGCCAGCAGTCCCCTGTTAACTAGCGGGAGTTACCTCACCTACGAGCAGTACTTC.

This clonotype was observed many times. The rearrangement joins TRBV28 to TRBJ2-5; D might be TRBD1 (6 bases). The CDR3 consists of 14 residues. V dropped 6 bases and J dropped 7 bases, with 18 bases sitting between them. In germline, CDR1 is MDHEN, CDR2 SYDVKM. The CDR3 DNA follows: TGTGCCAGCAGGGGGTTTTGGGGGCAGGGGACCCAGTACTTC. Its protein is CASRGFWGQGTQYF.